These 25 T cell receptor beta chains originate from one sample sequenced in a study of blood T cells in healthy people across ages. With a J-beta primer mix and a sample-barcoded 5' primer, a second PCR ran about 7 to 11 cycles. Each CDR3 protein is one row after TCRdb ran MiXCR on the 5' RACE reads. The table has some 900,000 distinct CDR3 sequences, around 48% seen once. The source material was blood. These receptors originate from a man aged 25 to 40 in good health.

This clonotype was picked up a small number of times. V gene TRBV15 combines with J gene TRBJ2-3; D call uncertain. This CDR3 is built from 12 residues. Germline lookup yields CDR1 LNHNV and CDR2 YYDKDF (reference sequence). Trimming removed 6 bases from V and 4 bases from J, with 8 bases in between. Written as DNA, the CDR3 is TGTGCCACCAGGAGCCAGCCAGATACGCAGTATTTT. It translates to CATRSQPDTQYF.

The chain uses TRBV30 and TRBJ1-1; D gene uncertain. The CDR3 extends over 13 amino acids. Trimming took 3 bases from V and 1 from J, leaving 9 bases between them. CDR1 is GTSNPN and CDR2 is SVGIG in the germline V gene (reference sequence). In nucleotides, the CDR3 is TGTGCCTGGAGAGTGGGTGGGAACACTGAAGCTTTCTTT. Translating gives CAWRVGGNTEAFF.

As regards this clonotype: This may stem from a read error, because a much larger clone lies one nucleotide away. This chain connects TRBV29-1 to TRBJ2-1; a possible D gene is TRBD1 (5 bases). Germline loops: CDR1 SQVTM, CDR2 ANQGSEA. V was pared by 5 bases and J by 11 bases, with 22 bases between. This CDR3 is 14 amino acids long. CDR3 amino acids: CSVRRVTARNQQFF. In nucleotides, the CDR3 is TGCAGCGTTCGAAGGGTGACAGCCCGAAATCAGCAGTTCTTC.

This clonotype was counted between two and nine times. The chain recombines TRBV10-2 with TRBJ2-3, with a weak D call TRBD2 (7 bases). CDR1 is WSHSY, CDR2 SAAADI, per germline. The CDR3 consists of 15 residues. Trimming stripped 2 bases from V and 1 base from J, with 10 bases between. This CDR3 is CASSERGARTDTQYF. DNA for the CDR3: TGCGCCAGCAGTGAGCGGGGGGCGCGCACAGATACGCAGTATTTT.

This clonotype was counted a few times. The rearrangement uses TRBV30 and TRBJ2-7, with D perhaps matching TRBD1 (5 bases). V was cut by 2 bases and J by 2 bases, with 7 bases left in between. Germline CDR1 and CDR2: GTSNPN and SVGIG (reference sequence). The CDR3 is 12 amino acids. In DNA form, the CDR3 reads TGTGCCTGGAGTCGGACACCCTACGAGCAGTACTTC. Its protein product is CAWSRTPYEQYF.

This clonotype appeared a single time. The rearrangement joins TRBV28 to TRBJ2-2, with 8 bases lining up with TRBD1. Unmatched junction bases numbered 4, after V lost 4 bases and J lost 6 bases. From germline, CDR1 is MDHEN and CDR2 SYDVKM. The length of the CDR3 is 14 residues. CDR3 protein: CASSWTGRAGELFF. Here the CDR3 DNA reads TGTGCCAGCAGTTGGACAGGGCGGGCCGGGGAGCTGTTTTTT.

This clonotype was counted a few times. V usage is TRBV6-1 and J usage is TRBJ2-7; 7 bases match TRBD2. The CDR3 is 15 residues long. V was clipped by 3 bases and J by 0 bases; unmatched bases: 5. Germline V lookup: CDR1 MNHNS, CDR2 SASEGT. The CDR3 nucleotides are TGTGCCAGCAGTGATCGGCCTAGCGGCTCCTACGAGCAGTACTTC. Its protein product is CASSDRPSGSYEQYF.

This clonotype was counted a few times. The gene calls are TRBV2 and TRBJ2-6; no clear D gene. Trimming took off 10 bases at V and 0 bases at J, with 10 bases between the two ends. The CDR3 totals 14 residues. CDR1 is SNHLY, CDR2 FYNNEI, per germline. The CDR3 reads CAIETASGANVLTF. CDR3 coding DNA: TGTGCCATCGAAACCGCCTCTGGGGCCAACGTCCTGACTTTC.

V and J are TRBV27 and TRBJ1-2; perhaps TRBD1 as D (6 bases). The CDR3 has 16 residues. Trimming shortened V by 4 bases and J by 0 bases, and 15 bases separated the two germline ends. Per germline, CDR1 MNHEY and CDR2 SMNVEV (reference sequence). CDR3 residues: CASSYVGQRSNYGYTF. The CDR3 DNA is TGTGCCAGCAGTTACGTAGGACAGAGATCTAACTATGGCTACACCTTC.

There are many counts of this clonotype. The chain joins TRBV29-1 to TRBJ2-7; D gene unclear. The CDR3 totals 13 residues. Trimming stripped 0 bases from V and 2 bases from J, with 8 bases between. CDR1 SQVTM and CDR2 ANQGSEA come from the germline V gene. CDR3 DNA: TGCAGCGTTGAAGACCGGATGGCCTACGAGCAGTACTTC. This codes for CSVEDRMAYEQYF.

The chain is built from TRBV7-2 and TRBJ2-1; TRBD2 agrees at 12 bases. J was trimmed by 7 bases and V by 2 bases; bases with no gene match: 9. The germline V gene has CDR1 SGHTA and CDR2 FQGNSA. The CDR3 is 17 residues long. The CDR3 is CASSLQVSSGGGNEQFF. The CDR3 DNA follows: TGTGCCAGCAGCTTACAAGTTTCTAGCGGGGGGGGTAATGAGCAGTTCTTC.

On this clonotype: One end of the junction fails to match germline, which may point to a read error. The gene calls are TRBV7-2 and TRBJ1-4; no firm D call. The CDR3 extends over 15 amino acids. Per germline, CDR1 SGHTA and CDR2 FQGNSA. CDR3 nucleotides: TGTGCCAGCAGCTTAAACATTGCAACTAATGAAAAACCGTTTTTT. Residues: CASSLNIATNEKPFF.

In regard to this clonotype: An end of the junction differs from the germline gene, which may be a read error. This chain connects TRBV3-1 to TRBJ2-4; possible D gene TRBD2, 6 bases. The CDR3 has 13 residues. Germline-derived CDR1 and CDR2 are LGHDT and YNNKEL (reference sequence). The CDR3 bases are TGTGCCGGCAGCCAAGATAGGCCGGGAGAGCAGTACTTC. Translation: CAGSQDRPGEQYF.

This clonotype showed up just a few times. The chain is built from TRBV6-5 and TRBJ2-1, with TRBD1 matching 11 bases. CDR3 length: 14 residues. Unmatched junction bases numbered 4, after V lost 5 bases and J lost 7 bases. From germline, CDR1 is MNHEY and CDR2 SVGAGI. CDR3 sequence (DNA): TGTGCCAGCAGTCCGGGGGACAGGGGGAATGAGCAGTTCTTC. This sequence encodes CASSPGDRGNEQFF.

This clonotype was seen ten or more times. The rearrangement links TRBV27 to TRBJ1-1; D is ambiguous. The CDR3 sequence is 13 residues long. In germline, CDR1 is MNHEY, CDR2 SMNVEV (reference sequence). Trimming cost V 5 bases and J 4 bases, with 11 bases left between them. CDR3: CASSPFDGTEAFF. CDR3 nucleotides: TGTGCCAGCAGTCCCTTCGACGGCACTGAAGCTTTCTTT.

A remark on this clonotype: One base away lies a much larger clone, so this may be a sequencing read error. This CDR3 is missing its conserved last phenylalanine or tryptophan, likely due to a read error. The chain joins TRBV6-1 to TRBJ1-1; D unclear. The germline CDR1 and CDR2 sequences are MNHNS and SASEGT. V was trimmed by 2 bases and J by 0 bases, leaving 16 bases between them. CDR3 size: 17 residues. The CDR3 DNA follows: TGTGCCAGCAGTGAAACCTACTGGAGAGCCATGAACACTGAAGCTTTCGTT. Amino acids: CASSETYWRAMNTEAFV.

This clonotype was observed a few times. For the CDR3, the DNA is TGTGCCAGCAGACAGCTACCGGGACTACTCTACGAGCAGTACTTC. It encodes CASRQLPGLLYEQYF. The chain has TRBV6-5 and TRBJ2-7; TRBD2 aligns across 7 bases. Germline CDR1 MNHEY, CDR2 SVGAGI. The CDR3 totals 15 residues. Losses at the gene ends were 6 bases for V and 3 bases for J; bases not matched to a gene: 11.

This clonotype was observed a few times. The gene calls are TRBV20-1 and TRBJ2-7; the D is unclear. V shed 0 bases and J shed 1 base, with 7 bases lying between them. CDR1 is DFQATT and CDR2 is SNEGSKA in the germline V gene (reference sequence). The CDR3 consists of 13 residues. CDR3: CSARESVSYEQYF. CDR3 nucleotide sequence: TGCAGTGCTAGAGAGTCCGTTTCCTACGAGCAGTACTTC.

Ten or more counts support this clonotype. V gene TRBV28 combines with J gene TRBJ2-1; D is ambiguous. From germline, CDR1 is MDHEN and CDR2 SYDVKM. Between the trimmed V and J ends, which lost 1 base and 3 bases, there was a span of 10 bases. This CDR3 region has 15 residues. In DNA, the CDR3 is TGTGCCAGCAGTTTATACTTGGCAGGCTACAATGAGCAGTTCTTC. Translating gives CASSLYLAGYNEQFF.

The genes are TRBV10-3 and TRBJ2-5; TRBD2 matches at 14 bases. Germline trimming cut 3 bases from V and 5 bases from J; bases unmatched to any gene: 5. The CDR3 consists of 16 residues. Germline CDR1 ENHRY, CDR2 SYGVKD. The CDR3 here is CAISDGLAGGGETQYF. The CDR3 DNA reads TGTGCCATCAGTGACGGACTAGCGGGGGGCGGCGAGACCCAGTACTTC.

This chain connects TRBV28 to TRBJ2-7, with unresolved D. CDR3 length equals 17 residues. Trimming stripped 4 bases from V and 3 bases from J, with 22 bases between. The germline gives CDR1 MDHEN, CDR2 SYDVKM. CDR3 loop: CASSSPSLGAVDYEQYF. The CDR3 DNA reads as TGTGCCAGCAGTTCCCCTAGTTTGGGCGCGGTAGACTACGAGCAGTACTTC.

The V call is TRBV27, the J call TRBJ2-7; D call uncertain. Germline V CDR1 and CDR2: MNHEY, SMNVEV (reference sequence). Trimming stripped 8 bases from V and 1 base from J, with 15 bases between. The CDR3 runs 14 residues. Here the CDR3 reads CASPSSDRSYEQYF. In DNA, the CDR3 is TGTGCCAGCCCTTCGAGCGATCGGTCCTACGAGCAGTACTTC.

This clonotype was detected a few times. Here the CDR3 reads CSVELAGVGQPQHF. The CDR3 DNA is TGCAGCGTTGAATTAGCGGGGGTTGGACAGCCCCAGCATTTT. The chain has TRBV29-1 and TRBJ1-5; D might be TRBD1 (5 bases). From germline, CDR1 is SQVTM and CDR2 ANQGSEA. Trimming pared 2 bases from V and 7 bases from J, leaving 15 bases between. The CDR3 covers 14 residues.

The V and J genes are TRBV27 and TRBJ2-7; 8 positions match TRBD1. This CDR3 is built from 14 residues. Germline lookup yields CDR1 MNHEY and CDR2 SMNVEV (reference sequence). V shed 6 bases and J 3 bases; nucleotides not matched to a gene: 7. The CDR3 spells CASRRQGMGYEQYF. CDR3 DNA: TGTGCCAGCAGACGACAGGGGATGGGCTACGAGCAGTACTTC.

V gene TRBV6-5 combines with J gene TRBJ2-7, with D possibly being TRBD1 (6 bases). The germline CDR1 and CDR2 sequences are MNHEY and SVGAGI. The CDR3 loop spans 12 amino acids. Trimming took 6 bases from V and 7 from J, leaving 13 bases between them. CDR3 region: CASSGRGREQYF. CDR3 sequence (DNA): TGTGCCAGCAGCGGCAGGGGCAGGGAGCAGTACTTC.